The source of this T cell receptor beta chain is a study of blood T cells in healthy people across ages. The V segment lost 5 bases and the J segment 4 bases; nucleotides outside the gene matches: 8. CDR1 PRHDT and CDR2 FYEKMQ come from the germline V gene (reference sequence). The length of the CDR3 is 15 residues. The use of a sample-barcoded 5' primer and a J-beta primer mix characterized a second PCR of roughly 6 to 11 cycles. A template-switch adaptor containing 12 random nucleotides labeled each cDNA molecule. TCRdb ran MiXCR on the 5' RACE reads and lists one entry per CDR3 protein. The data contain hundreds of thousands of distinct CDR3 sequences, under 65% of them singletons. Healthy Russian Caucasian donors spanned ages about 6 to 90 years.

What was sequenced was blood. The chain links TRBV13 to TRBJ2-5; TRBD2 matches at 9 bases. The TCR was taken from a man aged 55 to 69 in good health. Written as DNA, the CDR3 is TGTGCCAGCAGCCTTAATGCGGGGGGGCGAGAGACCCAGTACTTC. It is translated as CASSLNAGGRETQYF. Full variable domain (rest looked up from reference TRBV13 and TRBJ2-5): AAGVIQSPRHLIKEKRETATLKCYPIPRHDTVYWYQQGPGQDPQFLISFYEKMQSDKGSIPDRFSAQQFSDYHSELNMSSLELGDSALYFCASSLNAGGRETQYFGPGTRLLVL.